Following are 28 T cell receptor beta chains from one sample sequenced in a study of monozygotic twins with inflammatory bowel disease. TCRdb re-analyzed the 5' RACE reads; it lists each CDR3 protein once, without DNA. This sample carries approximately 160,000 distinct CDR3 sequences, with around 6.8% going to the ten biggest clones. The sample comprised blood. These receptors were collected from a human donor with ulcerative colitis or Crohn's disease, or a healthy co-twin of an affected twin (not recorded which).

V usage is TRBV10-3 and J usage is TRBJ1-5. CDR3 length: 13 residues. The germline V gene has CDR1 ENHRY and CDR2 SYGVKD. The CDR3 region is CAISERLEMAQHF.

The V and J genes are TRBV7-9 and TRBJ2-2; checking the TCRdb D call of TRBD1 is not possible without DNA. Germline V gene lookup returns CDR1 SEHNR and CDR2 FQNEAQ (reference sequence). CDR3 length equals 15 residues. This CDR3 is CASSPLGVNTGELFF.

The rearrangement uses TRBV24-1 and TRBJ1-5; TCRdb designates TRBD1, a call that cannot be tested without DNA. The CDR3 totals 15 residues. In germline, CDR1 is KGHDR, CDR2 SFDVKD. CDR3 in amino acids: CATSDGQGLNQPQHF.

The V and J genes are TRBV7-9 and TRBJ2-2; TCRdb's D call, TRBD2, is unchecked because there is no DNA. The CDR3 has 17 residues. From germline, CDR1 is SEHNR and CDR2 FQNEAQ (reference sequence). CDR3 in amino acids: CASSLRRTSGNTGELFF.

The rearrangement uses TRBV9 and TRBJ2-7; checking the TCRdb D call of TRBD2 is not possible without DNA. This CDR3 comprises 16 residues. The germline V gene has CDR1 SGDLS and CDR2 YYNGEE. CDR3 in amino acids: CASSGLAGGTLYEQYF.

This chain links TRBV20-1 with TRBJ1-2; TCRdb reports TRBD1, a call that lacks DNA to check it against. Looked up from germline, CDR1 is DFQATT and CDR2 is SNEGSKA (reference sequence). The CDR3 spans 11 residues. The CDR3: CSAPTGGGYTF.

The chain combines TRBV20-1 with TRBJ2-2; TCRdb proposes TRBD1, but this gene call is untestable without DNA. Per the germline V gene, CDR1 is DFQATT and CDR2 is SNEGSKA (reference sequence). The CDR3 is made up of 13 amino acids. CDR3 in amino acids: CSARVQGAGELFF.

CDR3 in amino acids: CAESPGSGTDTQYF. The chain links TRBV7-2 to TRBJ2-3; TCRdb lists TRBD1, though no DNA is available to test this call. The CDR3 has 14 amino acids. From germline, CDR1 is SGHTA and CDR2 FQGNSA.

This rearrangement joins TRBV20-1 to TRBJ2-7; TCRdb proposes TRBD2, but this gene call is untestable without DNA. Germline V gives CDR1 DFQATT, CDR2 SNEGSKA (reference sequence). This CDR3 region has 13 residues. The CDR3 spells CSARSGQGYEQYF.

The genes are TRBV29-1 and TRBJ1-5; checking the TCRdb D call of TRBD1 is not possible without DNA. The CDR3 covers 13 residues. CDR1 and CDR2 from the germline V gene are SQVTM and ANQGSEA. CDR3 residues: CSVVTGDDQPQHF.

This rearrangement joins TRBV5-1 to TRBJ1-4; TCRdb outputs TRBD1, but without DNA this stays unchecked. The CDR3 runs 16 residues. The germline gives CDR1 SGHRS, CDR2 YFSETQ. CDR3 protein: CASSPPLGGINEKLFF.

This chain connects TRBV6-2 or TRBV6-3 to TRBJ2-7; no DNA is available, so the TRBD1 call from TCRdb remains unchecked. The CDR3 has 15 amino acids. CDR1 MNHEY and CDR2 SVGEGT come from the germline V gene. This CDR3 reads CASSYGQAGSYEQYF.

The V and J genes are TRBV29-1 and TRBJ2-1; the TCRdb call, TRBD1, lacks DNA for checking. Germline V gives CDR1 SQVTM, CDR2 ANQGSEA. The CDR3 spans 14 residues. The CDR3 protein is CSVPSPLSYNEQFF.

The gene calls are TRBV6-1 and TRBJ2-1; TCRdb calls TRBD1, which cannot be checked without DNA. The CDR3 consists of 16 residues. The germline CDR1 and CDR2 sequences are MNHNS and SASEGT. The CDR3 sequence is CASSETVGGPDNEQFF.

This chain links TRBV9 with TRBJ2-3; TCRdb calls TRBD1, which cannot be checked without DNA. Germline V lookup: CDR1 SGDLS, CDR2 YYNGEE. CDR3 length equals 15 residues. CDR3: CASSVDSGAGDTQYF.

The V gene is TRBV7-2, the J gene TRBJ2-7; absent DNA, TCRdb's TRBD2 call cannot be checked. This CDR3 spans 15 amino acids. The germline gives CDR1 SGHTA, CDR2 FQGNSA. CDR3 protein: CASSLGSGRDYEQYF.

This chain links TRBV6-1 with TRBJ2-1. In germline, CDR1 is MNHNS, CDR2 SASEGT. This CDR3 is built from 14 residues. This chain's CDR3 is CASGERGWYNEQFF.

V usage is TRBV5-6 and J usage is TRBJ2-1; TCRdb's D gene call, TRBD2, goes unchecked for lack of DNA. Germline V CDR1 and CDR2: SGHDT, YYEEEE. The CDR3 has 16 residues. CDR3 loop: CASSSRLAGGYNEQFF.

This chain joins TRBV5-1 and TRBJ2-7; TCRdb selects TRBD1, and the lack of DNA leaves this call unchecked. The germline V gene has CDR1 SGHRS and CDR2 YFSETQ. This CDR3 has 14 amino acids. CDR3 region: CASSLAGGGYEQYF.

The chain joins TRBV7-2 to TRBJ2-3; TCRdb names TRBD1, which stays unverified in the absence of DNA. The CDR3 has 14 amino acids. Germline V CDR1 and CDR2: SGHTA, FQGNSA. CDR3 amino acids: CASSTRTLTDTQYF. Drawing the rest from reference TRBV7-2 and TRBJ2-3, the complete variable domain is GAGVSQSPSNKVTEKGKDVELRCDPISGHTALYWYRQSLGQGLEFLIYFQGNSAPDKSGLPSDRFSAERTGGSVSTLTIQRTQQEDSAVYLCASSTRTLTDTQYFGPGTRLTVL.

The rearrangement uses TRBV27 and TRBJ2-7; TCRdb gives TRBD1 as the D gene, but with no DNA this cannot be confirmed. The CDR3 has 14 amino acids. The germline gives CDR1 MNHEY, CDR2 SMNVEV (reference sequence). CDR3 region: CASSHGTGRYEQYF.

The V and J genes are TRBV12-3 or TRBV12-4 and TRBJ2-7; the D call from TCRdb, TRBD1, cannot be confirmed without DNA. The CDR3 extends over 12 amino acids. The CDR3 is CASPDPGSEQYF.

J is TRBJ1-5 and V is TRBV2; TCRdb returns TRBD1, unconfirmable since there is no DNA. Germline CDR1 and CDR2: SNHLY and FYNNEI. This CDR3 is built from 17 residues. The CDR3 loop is CASSERRTGLSNQPQHF.

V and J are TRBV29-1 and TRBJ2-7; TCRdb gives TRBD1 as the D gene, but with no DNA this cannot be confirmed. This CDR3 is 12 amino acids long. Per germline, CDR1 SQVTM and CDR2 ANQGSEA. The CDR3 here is CSVGQGRYEQYF.

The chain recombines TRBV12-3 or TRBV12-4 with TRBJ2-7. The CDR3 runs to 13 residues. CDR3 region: CASSWAMDYEQYF.

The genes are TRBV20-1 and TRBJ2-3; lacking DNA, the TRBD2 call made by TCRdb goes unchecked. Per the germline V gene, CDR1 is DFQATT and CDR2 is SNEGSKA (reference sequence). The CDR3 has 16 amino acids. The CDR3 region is CSARPSGLPLTDTQYF.

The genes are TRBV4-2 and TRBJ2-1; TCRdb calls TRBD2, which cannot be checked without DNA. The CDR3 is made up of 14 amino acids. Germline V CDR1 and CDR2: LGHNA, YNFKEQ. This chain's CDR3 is CASSQDPSGGAQFF.

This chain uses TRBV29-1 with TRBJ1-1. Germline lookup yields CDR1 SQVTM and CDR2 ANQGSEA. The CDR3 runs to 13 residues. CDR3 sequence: CSVAGRLNTEAFF.